This paragraph reports one T cell receptor (beta chain). What it recognizes is unknown. This record belongs to a study of beta chain features in type 1 diabetes. Study-level findings and limits: The naive, central memory and Treg TCRB repertoires looked more alike in patients than they did in healthy donors. Insertion counts at VDJ junctions were lower in type 1 diabetes patients, who also showed more deletions there.

Sequenced material consisted of expressed TCRB transcripts (all of the isolated RNA was reverse transcribed). Libraries were prepared by immunoSEQ multiplex PCR; TCRdb keeps only in-frame clonotypes and omits some of them. The sample contains more than 20,000 clones, 60% to 75% of which appear only once. Germline CDR1 is MNHNS and CDR2 is SASEGT. This CDR3 has 14 amino acids. Trimming removed 6 bases from V and 4 bases from J; junction bases left unmatched: 5. Source material: Tregs from blood. The chain carries TRBV6-1 and TRBJ1-4; 7 nucleotides match TRBD1. The sequence came from a woman aged 40 to 50 in good health. DNA for the CDR3: TGTGCCAGCAGCCGGACAGGAAATAATGAAAAACTGTTTTTT. Translating it yields CASSRTGNNEKLFF.